This section outlines one T cell receptor (beta chain) sequence together with its context. The antigen it recognizes is unknown. No per-base quality is available; no much larger clone lies one base away. This sample stems from a study of T cell repertoires in cytomegalovirus infection (dated by TCRdb to between 2019 and 2020). Regarding the complete study: Because public TCR beta signatures pointed to carriage of CMV infection together with the matching HLA type, the HLA type of each donor mattered for the analysis. Overall study outcomes, separate from this receptor: In both this cohort and an independent roughly 400-donor cohort, the cumulative frequency of public TCR beta family members distinguished carriers of CMV infection plus the relevant HLA type. The ex vivo response was dominated by HLA-C-restricted CMV-specific TCR beta clonotypes, and the single most frequent clonotype in two of eight donors was supplied by these HLA-C-restricted clonotypes.

The junction carries 17 bases between V and J, which are trimmed by 6 bases and 0 bases respectively. Counted from cysteine to phenylalanine, this CDR3 has 16 amino acids. The read is trimmed to its CDR3 DNA, 48 bases read in frame from base 1. CDR1 and CDR2, looked up from the germline V gene, are SNHLY and FYNNEI. Instrument used: Illumina HiSeq 1500. In TCRdb, the public reads were trimmed at Q25 with fastp and aligned with MiXCR, with productive beta chains retained. Duplicate CDR3 protein sequences are folded into a single record with the most common DNA and genes. The sample table records approximately 630,000 distinct CDR3 sequences; 20% to 25% of these occur just once. The biggest ten clones account for roughly 8% of the sample.

The chain joins TRBV2 to TRBJ1-2; the D gene is unclear. This TCR was recovered from a human donor in good health (CMV status not recorded). Some clones in this sample may be carry-over from other donors' samples. The sequencing sample was made of CD8+ T cells from PBMCs. The sequenced DNA: TGTGCCAGCAGATATAAGTGGGTCCGAGCTAACTATGGCTACACCTTC. It specifies CASRYKWVRANYGYTF.